This TCR beta chain was obtained from a study of T cell repertoires in cytomegalovirus infection. Study-level background: Researchers turned to recently identified HLA-C-restricted CMV epitopes as well as well-studied HLA-B-restricted ones. CMV infection together with matching HLA type was indicated by public TCR beta signatures.

In its sample, this clonotype was seen many times. What it recognizes is unknown. CDR1 and CDR2 (germline): SGHKS, YYEKEE (reference sequence). With 3 bases removed from V and 7 bases from J, the gap between germline ends came to 22 bases. This CDR3 comprises 17 residues. Study-wide findings and caveats: Dominating the ex vivo response were HLA-C-restricted CMV-specific TCR beta clonotypes.

TCRdb passed the reads through MiXCR, listing each CDR3 protein once. Of roughly 920,000 distinct CDR3 sequences in the sample, less than 35% were seen once. Sequences were derived from cultured CD8+ T cells from PBMCs, sampled from culture after CMV antigen stimulation. The chain links TRBV5-5 to TRBJ2-2; D remains ambiguous. This TCR was sampled from a human donor in good health (CMV status not recorded). Some clones in this sample may be carry-over from other donors' samples. CDR3 amino acids: CASSSAFWVPKGGELFF. DNA for the CDR3: TGTGCCAGCAGCTCCGCGTTTTGGGTCCCCAAGGGCGGGGAGCTGTTTTTT.